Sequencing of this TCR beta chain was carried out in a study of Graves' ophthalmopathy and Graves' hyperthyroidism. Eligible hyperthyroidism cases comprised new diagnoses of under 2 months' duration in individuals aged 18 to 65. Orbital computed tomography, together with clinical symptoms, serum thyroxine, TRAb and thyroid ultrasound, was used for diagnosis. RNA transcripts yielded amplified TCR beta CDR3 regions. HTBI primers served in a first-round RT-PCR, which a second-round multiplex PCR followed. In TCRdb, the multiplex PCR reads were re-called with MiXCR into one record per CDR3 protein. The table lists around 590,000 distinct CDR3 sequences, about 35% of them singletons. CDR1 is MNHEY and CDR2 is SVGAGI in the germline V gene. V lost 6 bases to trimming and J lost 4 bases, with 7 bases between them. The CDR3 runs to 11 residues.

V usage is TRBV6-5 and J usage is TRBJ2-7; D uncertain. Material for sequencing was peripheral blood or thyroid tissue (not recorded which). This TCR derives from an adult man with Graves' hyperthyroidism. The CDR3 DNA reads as TGTGCCAGCAGATCCCTATACGAGCAGTACTTC. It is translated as CASRSLYEQYF.